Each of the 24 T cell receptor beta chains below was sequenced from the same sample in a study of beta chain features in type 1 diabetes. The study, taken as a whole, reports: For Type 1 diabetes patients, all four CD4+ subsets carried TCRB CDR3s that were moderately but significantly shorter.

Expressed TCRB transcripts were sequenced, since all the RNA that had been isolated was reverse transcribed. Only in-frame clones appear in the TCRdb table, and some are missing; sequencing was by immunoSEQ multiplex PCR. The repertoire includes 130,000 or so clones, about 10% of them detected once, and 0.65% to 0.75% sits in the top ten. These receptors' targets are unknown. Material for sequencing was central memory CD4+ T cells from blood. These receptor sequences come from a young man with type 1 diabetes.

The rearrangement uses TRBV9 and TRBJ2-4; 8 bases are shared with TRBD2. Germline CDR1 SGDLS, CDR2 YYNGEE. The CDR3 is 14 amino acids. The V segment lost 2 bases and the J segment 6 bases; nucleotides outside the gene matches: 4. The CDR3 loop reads CASSVSGAVNIQYF. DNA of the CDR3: TGTGCCAGCAGCGTTAGCGGGGCCGTAAACATTCAGTACTTC. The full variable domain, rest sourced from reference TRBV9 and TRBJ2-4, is DSGVTQTPKHLITATGQRVTLRCSPRSGDLSVYWYQQSLDQGLQFLIQYYNGEERAKGNILERFSAQQFPDLHSELNLSSLELGDSALYFCASSVSGAVNIQYFGAGTRLSVL.

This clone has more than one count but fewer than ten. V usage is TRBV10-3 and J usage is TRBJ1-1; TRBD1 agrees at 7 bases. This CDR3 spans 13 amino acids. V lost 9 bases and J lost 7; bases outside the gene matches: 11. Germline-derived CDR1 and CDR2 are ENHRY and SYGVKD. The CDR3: CAIKTTGDVEAFF. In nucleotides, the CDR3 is TGTGCCATAAAGACTACAGGGGACGTTGAAGCTTTCTTT.

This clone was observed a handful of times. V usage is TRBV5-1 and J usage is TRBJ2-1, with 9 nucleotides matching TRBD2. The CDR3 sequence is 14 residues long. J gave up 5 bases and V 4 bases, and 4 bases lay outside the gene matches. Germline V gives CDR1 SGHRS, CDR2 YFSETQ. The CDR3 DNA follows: TGCGCCAGCAGCACGTTAGCGGGGGACAATGAGCAGTTCTTC. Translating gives CASSTLAGDNEQFF.

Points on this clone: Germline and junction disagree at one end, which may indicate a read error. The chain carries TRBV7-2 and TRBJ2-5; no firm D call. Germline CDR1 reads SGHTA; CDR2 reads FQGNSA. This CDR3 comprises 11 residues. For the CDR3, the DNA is TGTGCCAGCAGCCGTGGAGAGAGCCAGTACTTC. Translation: CASSRGESQYF.

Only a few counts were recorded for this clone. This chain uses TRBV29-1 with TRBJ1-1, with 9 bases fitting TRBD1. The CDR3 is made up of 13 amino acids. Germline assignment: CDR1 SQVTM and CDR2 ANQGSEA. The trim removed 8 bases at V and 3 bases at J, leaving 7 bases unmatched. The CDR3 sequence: CSISQGADTEAFF. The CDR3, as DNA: TGCAGCATTTCACAGGGGGCGGACACTGAAGCTTTCTTT.

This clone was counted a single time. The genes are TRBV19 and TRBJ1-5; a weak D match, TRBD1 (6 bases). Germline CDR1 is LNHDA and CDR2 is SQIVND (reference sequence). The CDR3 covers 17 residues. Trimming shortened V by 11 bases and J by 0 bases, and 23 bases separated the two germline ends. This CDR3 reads CAAHSTGNPNSNQPQHF. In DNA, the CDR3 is TGTGCCGCCCATTCAACAGGGAATCCAAATAGCAATCAGCCCCAGCATTTT.

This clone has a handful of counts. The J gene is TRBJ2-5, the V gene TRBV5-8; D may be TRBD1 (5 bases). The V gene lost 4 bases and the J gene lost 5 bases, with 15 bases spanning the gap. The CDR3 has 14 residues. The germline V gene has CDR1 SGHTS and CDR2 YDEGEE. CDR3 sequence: CASSKTETLETQYF. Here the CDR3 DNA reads TGTGCCAGCAGCAAGACAGAGACCCTGGAGACCCAGTACTTC.

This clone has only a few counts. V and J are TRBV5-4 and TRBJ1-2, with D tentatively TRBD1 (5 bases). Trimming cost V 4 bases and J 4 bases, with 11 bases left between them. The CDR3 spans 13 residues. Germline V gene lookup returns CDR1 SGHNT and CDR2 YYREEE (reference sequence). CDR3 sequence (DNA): TGTGCCAGCAGCCCACCCGGGGGCTATGGCTACACCTTC. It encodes CASSPPGGYGYTF. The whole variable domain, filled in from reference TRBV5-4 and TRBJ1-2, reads ETGVTQSPTHLIKTRGQQVTLRCSSQSGHNTVSWYQQALGQGPQFIFQYYREEENGRGNFPPRFSGLQFPNYSSELNVNALELDDSALYLCASSPPGGYGYTFGSGTRLTVV.

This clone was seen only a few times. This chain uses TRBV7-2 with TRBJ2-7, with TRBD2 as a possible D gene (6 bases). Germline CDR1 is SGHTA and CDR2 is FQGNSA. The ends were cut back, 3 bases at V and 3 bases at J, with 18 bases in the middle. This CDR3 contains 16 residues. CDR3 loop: CASSLRGKGSGYEQYF. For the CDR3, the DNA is TGTGCCAGCAGCTTGAGGGGAAAGGGTAGCGGCTACGAGCAGTACTTC.

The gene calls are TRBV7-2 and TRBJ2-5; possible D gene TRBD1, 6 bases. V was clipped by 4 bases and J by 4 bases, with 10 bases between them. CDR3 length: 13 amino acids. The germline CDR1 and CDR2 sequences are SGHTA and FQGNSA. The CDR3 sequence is CASSSQGLETQYF. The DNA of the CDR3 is TGTGCCAGCAGCTCTCAGGGGCTAGAGACCCAGTACTTC. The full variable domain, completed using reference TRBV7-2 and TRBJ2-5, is GAGVSQSPSNKVTEKGKDVELRCDPISGHTALYWYRQSLGQGLEFLIYFQGNSAPDKSGLPSDRFSAERTGGSVSTLTIQRTQQEDSAVYLCASSSQGLETQYFGPGTRLLVL.

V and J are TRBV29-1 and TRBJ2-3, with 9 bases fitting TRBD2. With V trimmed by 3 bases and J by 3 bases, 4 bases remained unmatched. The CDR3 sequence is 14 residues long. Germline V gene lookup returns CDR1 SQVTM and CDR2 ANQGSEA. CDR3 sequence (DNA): TGCAGCGTTGAGGTTAGCGGGGGAACAGATACGCAGTATTTT. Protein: CSVEVSGGTDTQYF.

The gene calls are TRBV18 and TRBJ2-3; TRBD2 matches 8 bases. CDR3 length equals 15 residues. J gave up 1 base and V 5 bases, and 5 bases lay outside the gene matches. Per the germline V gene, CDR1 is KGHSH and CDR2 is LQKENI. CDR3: CASSGNSGGTDTQYF. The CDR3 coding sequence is TGTGCCAGCTCAGGGAATAGCGGGGGCACAGATACGCAGTATTTT.

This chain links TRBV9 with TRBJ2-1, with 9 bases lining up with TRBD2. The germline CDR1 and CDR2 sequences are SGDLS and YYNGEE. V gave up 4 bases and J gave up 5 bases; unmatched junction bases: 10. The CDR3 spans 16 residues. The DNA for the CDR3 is TGTGCCAGCAGCCCTCGACTAGCGGATTTGGACAATGAGCAGTTCTTC. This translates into CASSPRLADLDNEQFF.

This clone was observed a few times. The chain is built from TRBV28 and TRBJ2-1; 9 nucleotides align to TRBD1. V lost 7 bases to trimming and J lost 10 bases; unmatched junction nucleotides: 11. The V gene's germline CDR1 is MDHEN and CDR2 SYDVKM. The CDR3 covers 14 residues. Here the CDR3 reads CASNLPGQGGEQFF. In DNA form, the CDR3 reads TGTGCCAGCAACCTTCCGGGACAGGGAGGGGAGCAGTTCTTC. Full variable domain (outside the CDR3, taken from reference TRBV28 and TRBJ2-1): DVKVTQSSRYLVKRTGEKVFLECVQDMDHENMFWYRQDPGLGLRLIYFSYDVKMKEKGDIPEGYSVSREKKERFSLILESASTNQTSMYLCASNLPGQGGEQFFGPGTRLTVL.

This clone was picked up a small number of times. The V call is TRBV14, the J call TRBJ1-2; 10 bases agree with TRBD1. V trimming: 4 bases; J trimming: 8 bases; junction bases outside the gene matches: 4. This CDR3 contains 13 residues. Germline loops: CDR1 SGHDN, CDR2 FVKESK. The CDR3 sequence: CASSPGQGLGYTF. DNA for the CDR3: TGTGCCAGCAGCCCGGGACAGGGGTTAGGCTACACCTTC.

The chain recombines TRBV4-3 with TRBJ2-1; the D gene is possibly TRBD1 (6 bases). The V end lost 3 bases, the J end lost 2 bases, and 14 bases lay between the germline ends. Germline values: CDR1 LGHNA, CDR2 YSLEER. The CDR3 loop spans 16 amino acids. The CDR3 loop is CASSQAGQGTYNEQFF. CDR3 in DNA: TGCGCCAGCAGCCAGGCCGGCCAGGGGACCTACAATGAGCAGTTCTTC.

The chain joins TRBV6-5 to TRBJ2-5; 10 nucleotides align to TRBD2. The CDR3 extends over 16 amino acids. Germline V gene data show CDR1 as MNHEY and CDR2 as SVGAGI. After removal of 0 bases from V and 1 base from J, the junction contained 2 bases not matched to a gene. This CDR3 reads CASSYSLAGFQETQYF. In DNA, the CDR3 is TGTGCCAGCAGTTACTCACTAGCGGGGTTCCAAGAGACCCAGTACTTC.

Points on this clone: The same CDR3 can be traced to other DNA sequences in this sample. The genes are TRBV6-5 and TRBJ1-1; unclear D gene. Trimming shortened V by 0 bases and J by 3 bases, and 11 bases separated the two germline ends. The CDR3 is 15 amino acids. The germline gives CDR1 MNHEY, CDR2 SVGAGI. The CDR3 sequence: CASSYSRVGDTEAFF. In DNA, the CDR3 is TGTGCCAGCAGTTACTCGAGGGTCGGAGACACTGAAGCTTTCTTT.

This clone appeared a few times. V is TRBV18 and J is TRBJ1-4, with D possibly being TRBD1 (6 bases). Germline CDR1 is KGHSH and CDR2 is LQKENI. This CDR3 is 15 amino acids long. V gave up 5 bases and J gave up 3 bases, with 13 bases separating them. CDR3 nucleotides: TGTGCCAGCTCAAAGGGGGTTCCTTCTAATGAAAAACTGTTTTTT. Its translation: CASSKGVPSNEKLFF.

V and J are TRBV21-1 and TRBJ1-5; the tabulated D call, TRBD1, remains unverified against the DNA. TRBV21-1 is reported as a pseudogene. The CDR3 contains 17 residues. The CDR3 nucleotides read TGTGCCAGCAGCCCCGGATCCCCTGGGACACAGAATCAGCCCCAGCATTTT. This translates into CASSPGSPGTQNQPQHF.

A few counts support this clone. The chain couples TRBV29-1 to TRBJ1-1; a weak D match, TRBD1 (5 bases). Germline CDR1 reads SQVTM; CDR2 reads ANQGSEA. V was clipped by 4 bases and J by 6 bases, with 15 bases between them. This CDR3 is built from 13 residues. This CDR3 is CSVAYMGGAEAFF. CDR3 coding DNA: TGCAGCGTTGCCTACATGGGGGGGGCTGAAGCTTTCTTT.

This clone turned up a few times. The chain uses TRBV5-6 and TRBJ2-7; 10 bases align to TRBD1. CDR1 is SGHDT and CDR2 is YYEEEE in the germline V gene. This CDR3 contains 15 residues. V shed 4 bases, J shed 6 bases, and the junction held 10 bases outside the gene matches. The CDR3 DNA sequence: TGTGCCAGCAGCCCGACCGGGACAGGGGTTGGCGAGCAGTACTTC. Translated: CASSPTGTGVGEQYF.

CDR3 bases: TGTGCCAGCAGTGAGGGAACAGGGGGCCATCAGCCCCAGCATTTT. Residues: CASSEGTGGHQPQHF. This rearrangement joins TRBV6-1 to TRBJ1-5; 9 bases align to TRBD1. Per the germline V gene, CDR1 is MNHNS and CDR2 is SASEGT. This CDR3 spans 15 amino acids. V was clipped by 3 bases and J by 5 bases; unmatched bases: 5.

The CDR3 is CASTNRGGNTEAFF. CDR3 DNA: TGTGCCAGCACTAATCGGGGGGGGAACACTGAAGCTTTCTTT. V usage is TRBV28 and J usage is TRBJ1-1, with a weak D call TRBD1 (5 bases). The germline V and J ends were trimmed by 7 bases and 1 base, with 13 bases remaining between them. Germline V CDR1 and CDR2: MDHEN, SYDVKM. The CDR3 covers 14 residues. The complete variable domain, with remaining parts taken from reference TRBV28 and TRBJ1-1, reads DVKVTQSSRYLVKRTGEKVFLECVQDMDHENMFWYRQDPGLGLRLIYFSYDVKMKEKGDIPEGYSVSREKKERFSLILESASTNQTSMYLCASTNRGGNTEAFFGQGTRLTVV.